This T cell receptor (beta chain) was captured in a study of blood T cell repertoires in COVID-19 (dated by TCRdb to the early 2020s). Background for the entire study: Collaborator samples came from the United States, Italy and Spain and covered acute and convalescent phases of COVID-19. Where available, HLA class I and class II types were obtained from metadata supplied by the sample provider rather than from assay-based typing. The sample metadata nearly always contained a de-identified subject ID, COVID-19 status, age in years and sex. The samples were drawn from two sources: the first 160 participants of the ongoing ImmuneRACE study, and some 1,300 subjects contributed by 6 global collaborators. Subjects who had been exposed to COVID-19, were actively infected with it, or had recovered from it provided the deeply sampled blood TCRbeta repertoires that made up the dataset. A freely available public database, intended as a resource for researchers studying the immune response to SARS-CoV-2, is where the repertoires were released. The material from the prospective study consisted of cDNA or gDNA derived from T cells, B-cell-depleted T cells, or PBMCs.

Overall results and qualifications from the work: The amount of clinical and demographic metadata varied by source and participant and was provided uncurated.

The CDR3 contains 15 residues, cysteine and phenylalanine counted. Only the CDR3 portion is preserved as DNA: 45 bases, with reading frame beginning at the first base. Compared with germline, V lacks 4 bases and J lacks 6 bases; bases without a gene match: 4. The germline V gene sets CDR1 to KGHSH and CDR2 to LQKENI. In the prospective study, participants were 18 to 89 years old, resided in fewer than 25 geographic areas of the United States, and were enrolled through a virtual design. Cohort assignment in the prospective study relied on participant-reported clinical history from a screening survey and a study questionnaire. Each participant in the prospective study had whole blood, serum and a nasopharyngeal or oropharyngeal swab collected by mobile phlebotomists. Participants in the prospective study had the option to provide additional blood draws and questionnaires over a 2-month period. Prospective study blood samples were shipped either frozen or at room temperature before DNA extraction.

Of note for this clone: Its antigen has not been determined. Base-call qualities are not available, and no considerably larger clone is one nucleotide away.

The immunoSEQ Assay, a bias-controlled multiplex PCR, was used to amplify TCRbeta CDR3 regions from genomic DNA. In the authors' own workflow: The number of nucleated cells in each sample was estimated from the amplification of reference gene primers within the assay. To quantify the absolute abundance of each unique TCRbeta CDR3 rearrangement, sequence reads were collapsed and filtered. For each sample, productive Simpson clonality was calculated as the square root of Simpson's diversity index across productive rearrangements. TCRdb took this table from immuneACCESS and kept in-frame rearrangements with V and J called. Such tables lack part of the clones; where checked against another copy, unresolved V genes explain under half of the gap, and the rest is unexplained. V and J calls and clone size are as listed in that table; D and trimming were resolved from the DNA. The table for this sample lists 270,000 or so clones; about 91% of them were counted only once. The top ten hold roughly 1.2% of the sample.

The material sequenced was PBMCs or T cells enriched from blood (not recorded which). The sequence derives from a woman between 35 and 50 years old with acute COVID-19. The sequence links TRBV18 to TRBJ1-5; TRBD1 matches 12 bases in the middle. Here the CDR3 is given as CASSLGQGARQPQHF. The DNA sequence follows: TGTGCCAGCTCACTGGGACAGGGGGCACGTCAGCCCCAGCATTTT.